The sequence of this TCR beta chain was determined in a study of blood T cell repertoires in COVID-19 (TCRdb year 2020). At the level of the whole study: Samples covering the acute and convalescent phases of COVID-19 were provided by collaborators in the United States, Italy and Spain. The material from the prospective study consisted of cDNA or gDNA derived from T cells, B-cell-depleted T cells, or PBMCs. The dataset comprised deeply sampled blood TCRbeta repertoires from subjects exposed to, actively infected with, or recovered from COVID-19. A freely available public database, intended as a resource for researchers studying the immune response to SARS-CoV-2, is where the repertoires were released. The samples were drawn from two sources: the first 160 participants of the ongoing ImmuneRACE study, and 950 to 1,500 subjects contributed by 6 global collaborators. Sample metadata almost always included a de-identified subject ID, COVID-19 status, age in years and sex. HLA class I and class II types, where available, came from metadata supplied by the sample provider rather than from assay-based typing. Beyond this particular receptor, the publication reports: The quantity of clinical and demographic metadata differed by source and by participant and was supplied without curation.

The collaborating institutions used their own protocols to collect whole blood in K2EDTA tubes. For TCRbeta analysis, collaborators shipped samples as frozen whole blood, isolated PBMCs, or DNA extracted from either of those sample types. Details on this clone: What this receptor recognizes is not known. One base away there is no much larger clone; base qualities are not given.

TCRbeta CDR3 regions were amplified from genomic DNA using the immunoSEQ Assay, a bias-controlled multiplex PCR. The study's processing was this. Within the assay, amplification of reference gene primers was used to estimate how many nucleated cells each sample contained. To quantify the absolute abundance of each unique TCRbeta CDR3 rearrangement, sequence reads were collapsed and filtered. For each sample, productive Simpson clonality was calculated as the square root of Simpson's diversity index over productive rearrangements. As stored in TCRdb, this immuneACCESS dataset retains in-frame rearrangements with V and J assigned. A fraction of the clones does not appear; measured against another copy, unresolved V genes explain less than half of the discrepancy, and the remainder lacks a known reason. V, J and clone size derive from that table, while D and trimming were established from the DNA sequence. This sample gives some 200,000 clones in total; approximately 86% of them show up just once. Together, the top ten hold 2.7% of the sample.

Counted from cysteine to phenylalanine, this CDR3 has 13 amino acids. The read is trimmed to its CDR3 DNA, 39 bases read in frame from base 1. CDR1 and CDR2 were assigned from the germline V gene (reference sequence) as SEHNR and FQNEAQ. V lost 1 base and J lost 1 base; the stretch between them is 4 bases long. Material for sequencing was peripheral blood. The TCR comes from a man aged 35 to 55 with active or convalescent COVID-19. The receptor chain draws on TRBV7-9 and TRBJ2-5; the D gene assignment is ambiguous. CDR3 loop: CASSLDSQETQYF. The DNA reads TGTGCCAGCAGCTTAGACAGCCAAGAGACCCAGTACTTC.